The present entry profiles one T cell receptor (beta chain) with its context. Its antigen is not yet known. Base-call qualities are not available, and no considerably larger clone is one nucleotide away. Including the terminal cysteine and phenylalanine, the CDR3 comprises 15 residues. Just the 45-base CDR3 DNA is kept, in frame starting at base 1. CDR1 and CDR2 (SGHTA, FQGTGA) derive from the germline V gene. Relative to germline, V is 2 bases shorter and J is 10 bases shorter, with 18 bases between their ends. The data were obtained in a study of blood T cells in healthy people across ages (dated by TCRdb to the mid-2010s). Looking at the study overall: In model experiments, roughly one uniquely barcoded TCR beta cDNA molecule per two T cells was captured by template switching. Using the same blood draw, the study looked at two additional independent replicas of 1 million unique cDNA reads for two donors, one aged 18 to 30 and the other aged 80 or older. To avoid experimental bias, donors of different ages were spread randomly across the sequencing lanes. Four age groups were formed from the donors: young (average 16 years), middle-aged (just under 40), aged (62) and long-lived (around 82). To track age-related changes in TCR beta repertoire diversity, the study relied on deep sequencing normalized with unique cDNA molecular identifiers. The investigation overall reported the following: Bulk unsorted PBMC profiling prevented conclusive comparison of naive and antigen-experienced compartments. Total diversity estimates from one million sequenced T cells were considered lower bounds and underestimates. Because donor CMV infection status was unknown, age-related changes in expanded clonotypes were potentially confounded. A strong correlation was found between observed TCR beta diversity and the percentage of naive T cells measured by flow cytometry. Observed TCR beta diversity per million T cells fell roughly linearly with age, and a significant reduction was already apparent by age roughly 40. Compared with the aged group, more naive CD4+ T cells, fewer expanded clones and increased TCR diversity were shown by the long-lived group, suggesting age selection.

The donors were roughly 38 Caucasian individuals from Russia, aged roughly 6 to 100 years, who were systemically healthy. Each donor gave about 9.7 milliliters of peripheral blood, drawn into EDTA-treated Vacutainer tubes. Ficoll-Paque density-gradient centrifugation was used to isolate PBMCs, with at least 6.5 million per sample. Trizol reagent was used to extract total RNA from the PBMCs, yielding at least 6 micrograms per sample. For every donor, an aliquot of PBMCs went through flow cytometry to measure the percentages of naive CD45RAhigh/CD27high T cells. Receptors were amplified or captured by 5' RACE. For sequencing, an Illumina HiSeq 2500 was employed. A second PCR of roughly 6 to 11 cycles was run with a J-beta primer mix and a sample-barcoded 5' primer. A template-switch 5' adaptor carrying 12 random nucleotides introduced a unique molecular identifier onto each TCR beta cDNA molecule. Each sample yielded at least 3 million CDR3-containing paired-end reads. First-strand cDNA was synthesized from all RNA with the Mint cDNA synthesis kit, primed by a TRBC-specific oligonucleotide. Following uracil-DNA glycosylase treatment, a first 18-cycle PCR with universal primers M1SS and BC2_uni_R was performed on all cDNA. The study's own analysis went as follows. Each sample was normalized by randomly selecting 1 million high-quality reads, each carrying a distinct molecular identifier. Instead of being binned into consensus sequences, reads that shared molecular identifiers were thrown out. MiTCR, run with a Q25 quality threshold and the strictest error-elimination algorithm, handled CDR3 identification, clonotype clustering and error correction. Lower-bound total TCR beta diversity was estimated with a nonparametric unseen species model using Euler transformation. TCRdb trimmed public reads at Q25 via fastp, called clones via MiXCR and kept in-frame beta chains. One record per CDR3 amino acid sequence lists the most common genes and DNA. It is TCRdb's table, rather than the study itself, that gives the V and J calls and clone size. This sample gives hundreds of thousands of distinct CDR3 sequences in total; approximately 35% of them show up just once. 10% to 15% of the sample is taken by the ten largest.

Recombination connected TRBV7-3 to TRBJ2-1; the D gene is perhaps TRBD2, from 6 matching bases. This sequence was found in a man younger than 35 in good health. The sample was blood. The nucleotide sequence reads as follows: TGTGCCAGCAGCTTAGAGGGACTGACGTCCCGGGAGCAGTTCTTC. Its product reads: CASSLEGLTSREQFF. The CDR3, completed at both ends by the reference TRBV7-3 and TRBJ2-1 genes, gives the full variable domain GAGVSQTPSNKVTEKGKYVELRCDPISGHTALYWYRQSLGQGPEFLIYFQGTGAADDSGLPNDRFFAVRPEGSVSTLKIQRTERGDSAVYLCASSLEGLTSREQFFGPGTRLTVL.